Below are 3 T cell receptor beta chains sequenced from a single sample in a study of graft-versus-host responses after intestinal transplantation. The repertoire was sequenced with immunoSEQ multiplex PCR; TCRdb's copy has only in-frame clones and lacks some. The top ten clones hold around 0.17% of a sample with 100,000 or so clones, 92% of them seen once. What these receptors recognize is not known. The input for sequencing was unstimulated CD4+ T cells sorted from spleen or lymph node cells, taken before intestinal transplant. These receptors were obtained from a human donor who received an intestinal transplant.

The chain is built from TRBV10-3 and TRBJ2-1; D remains unclear. The CDR3 is 11 amino acids. Germline loops: CDR1 ENHRY, CDR2 SYGVKD. V was cut by 4 bases and J by 5 bases, with 3 bases left in between. This CDR3 reads CAISVNNEQFF. The CDR3, as DNA: TGTGCCATCAGTGTTAACAATGAGCAGTTCTTC.

CDR3 sequence reads: CASSFSSGRAYYEQYF. For the CDR3, the DNA is TGTGCCAGCAGTTTCTCTAGCGGGAGAGCCTACTACGAGCAGTACTTC. V usage is TRBV28 and J usage is TRBJ2-7, with 10 bases lining up with TRBD2. The CDR3 consists of 16 residues. V lost 3 bases, J lost 3 bases, and 8 bases stayed unmatched. From germline, CDR1 is MDHEN and CDR2 SYDVKM.

The chain combines TRBV2 with TRBJ2-5, with D perhaps TRBD2 (6 bases). V was pared by 8 bases and J by 3 bases, with 19 bases between. Looked up from germline, CDR1 is SNHLY and CDR2 is FYNNEI. This CDR3 has 15 amino acids. The CDR3 is CASAEPGTGKETQYF. CDR3 bases: TGTGCCAGCGCAGAACCAGGGACTGGCAAAGAGACCCAGTACTTC.